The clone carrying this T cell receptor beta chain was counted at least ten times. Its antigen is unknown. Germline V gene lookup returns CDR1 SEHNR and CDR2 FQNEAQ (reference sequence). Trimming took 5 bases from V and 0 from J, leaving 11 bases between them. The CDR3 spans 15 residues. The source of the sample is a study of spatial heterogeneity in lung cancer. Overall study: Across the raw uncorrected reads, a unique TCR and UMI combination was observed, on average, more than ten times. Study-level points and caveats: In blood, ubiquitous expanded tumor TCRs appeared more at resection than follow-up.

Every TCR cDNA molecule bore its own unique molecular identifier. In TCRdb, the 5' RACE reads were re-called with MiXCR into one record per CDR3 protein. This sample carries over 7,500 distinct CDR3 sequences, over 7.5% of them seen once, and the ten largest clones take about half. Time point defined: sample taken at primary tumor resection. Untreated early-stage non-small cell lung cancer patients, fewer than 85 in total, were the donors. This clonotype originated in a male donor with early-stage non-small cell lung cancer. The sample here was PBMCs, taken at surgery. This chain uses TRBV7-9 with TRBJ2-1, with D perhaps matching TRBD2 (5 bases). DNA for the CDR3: TGTGCCAGCAGCCCCCGGGGTAACTCCTACAATGAGCAGTTCTTC. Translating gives CASSPRGNSYNEQFF.